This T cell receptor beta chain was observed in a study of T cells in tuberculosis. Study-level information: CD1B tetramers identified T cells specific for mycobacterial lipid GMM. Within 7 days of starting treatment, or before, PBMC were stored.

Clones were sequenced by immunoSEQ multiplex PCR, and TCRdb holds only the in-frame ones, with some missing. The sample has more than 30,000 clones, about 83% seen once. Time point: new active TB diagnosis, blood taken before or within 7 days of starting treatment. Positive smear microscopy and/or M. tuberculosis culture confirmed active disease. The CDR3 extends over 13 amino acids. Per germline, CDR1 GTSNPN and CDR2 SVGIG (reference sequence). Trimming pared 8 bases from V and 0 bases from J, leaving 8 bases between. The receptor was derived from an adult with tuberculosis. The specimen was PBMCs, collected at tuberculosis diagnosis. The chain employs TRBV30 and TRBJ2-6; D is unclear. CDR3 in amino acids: CATSYSGANVLTF. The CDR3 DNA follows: TGTGCCACCTCCTACTCTGGGGCCAACGTCCTGACTTTC.